The 14 T cell receptor beta chains listed next were all sequenced from one sample in a study of OX40 agonist ivuxolimab in advanced cancers. Libraries came from the immunoSEQ multiplex PCR assay. The clones in this table, taken by TCRdb from immuneACCESS, are in-frame only. Not every clone is retained; where verified, under half of the shortfall comes from an unresolved V gene, and the cause of the rest is unknown. A total of 40,000 to 45,000 clones appear in this sample, around 90% of them only once. About 6.3% of the sample goes to the ten largest clones. The sequencing used CD4+ or CD8+ T cells sorted from blood, collected in a trial of the OX40 agonist ivuxolimab. These receptors all come from an adult with an advanced solid tumor such as melanoma, head and neck, liver or kidney cancer.

In this sample, this clone turned up a few times. The chain recombines TRBV19 with TRBJ1-4; D uncertain. Deletions cut 7 bases from V and 3 bases from J, with 15 bases between. The germline CDR1 and CDR2 sequences are LNHDA and SQIVND (reference sequence). The CDR3 has 15 residues. The CDR3 protein is CASTIGVQANEKLFF. The CDR3 bases are TGTGCCAGTACCATAGGTGTCCAGGCTAATGAAAAACTGTTTTTT.

The chain uses TRBV6-5 and TRBJ2-1; D uncertain. The length of the CDR3 is 11 residues. V gave up 5 bases and J gave up 9 bases, with 8 bases separating them. Germline-derived CDR1 and CDR2 are MNHEY and SVGAGI. The CDR3 DNA sequence: TGTGCCAGCAGTCAGCTGGGTGAGCAGTTCTTC. Translating it yields CASSQLGEQFF.

CDR3 nucleotide sequence: TGTGCCTCAGGGGTTAATAATTCACCCCTCCACTTT. Translation gives CASGVNNSPLHF. V usage is TRBV30 and J usage is TRBJ1-6, with D possibly matching TRBD1 (6 bases). CDR3 length equals 12 residues. V shed 7 bases and J shed 5 bases, with 9 bases lying between them. Germline values: CDR1 GTSNPN, CDR2 SVGIG (reference sequence).

This clone was observed a few times. The rearrangement links TRBV30 to TRBJ2-7; D is unclear. The germline V gene has CDR1 GTSNPN and CDR2 SVGIG (reference sequence). V shed 0 bases and J shed 0 bases, with 9 bases lying between them. The CDR3 consists of 14 residues. The DNA of the CDR3 is TGTGCCTGGAGTGTACGGAGCGTCTCCTACGAGCAGTACTTC. It codes for CAWSVRSVSYEQYF.

V and J are TRBV2 and TRBJ1-5; maybe TRBD1 (5 bases). With 1 base removed from V and 7 bases from J, the gap between germline ends came to 14 bases. The CDR3 runs to 15 residues. Per germline, CDR1 SNHLY and CDR2 FYNNEI. The chain's CDR3 is CASSEDGGEGQPQHF. The CDR3 region has the DNA TGTGCCAGCAGTGAAGACGGGGGGGAAGGGCAGCCCCAGCATTTT.

CDR3 amino acids: CASSFGTQPNTEAFF. The CDR3 region has the DNA TGCGCCAGCAGCTTCGGGACACAGCCGAACACTGAAGCTTTCTTT. The V call is TRBV5-1, the J call TRBJ1-1; maybe TRBD1 (6 bases). V shed 2 bases and J shed 1 base, with 12 bases lying between them. Looked up from germline, CDR1 is SGHRS and CDR2 is YFSETQ. This CDR3 contains 15 residues. The full variable domain, rest sourced from reference TRBV5-1 and TRBJ1-1, is KAGVTQTPRYLIKTRGQQVTLSCSPISGHRSVSWYQQTPGQGLQFLFEYFSETQRNKGNFPGRFSGRQFSNSRSEMNVSTLELGDSALYLCASSFGTQPNTEAFFGQGTRLTVV.

This sequence joins TRBV4-2 and TRBJ2-7; 9 bases line up with TRBD2. This CDR3 has 18 amino acids. Germline V CDR1 and CDR2: LGHNA, YNFKEQ. V was clipped by 0 bases and J by 3 bases; unmatched bases: 12. Here the CDR3 reads CASSQDGVAGAGGYEQYF. The CDR3 coding sequence is TGTGCCAGCAGCCAAGATGGGGTAGCGGGAGCTGGGGGCTACGAGCAGTACTTC.

The rearrangement links TRBV11-2 to TRBJ2-7; 8 bases fit TRBD2. The trim removed 5 bases at V and 6 bases at J, leaving 12 bases unmatched. The CDR3 runs 15 residues. Germline CDR1 and CDR2: SGHAT and FQNNGV. The CDR3 sequence: CASSPGVAGLGEQYF. The DNA for the CDR3 is TGTGCCAGCAGCCCTGGGGTAGCGGGACTCGGCGAGCAGTACTTC.

The chain has TRBV28 and TRBJ1-2, with D perhaps matching TRBD1 (6 bases). The CDR3 covers 15 residues. The V gene lost 5 bases and the J gene lost 2 bases, with 15 bases spanning the gap. The germline V gene has CDR1 MDHEN and CDR2 SYDVKM. CDR3 coding DNA: TGTGCCAGCAGTCGCCCTAGGGGGGGGAACTATGGCTACACCTTC. Protein sequence: CASSRPRGGNYGYTF.

The chain is built from TRBV19 and TRBJ1-4; D is unclear. Trimming cost V 6 bases and J 2 bases, with 10 bases left between them. The CDR3 runs 14 residues. CDR1 LNHDA and CDR2 SQIVND come from the germline V gene (reference sequence). The CDR3 DNA is TGTGCCAGTAGGCACCGGGAGACTAATGAAAAACTGTTTTTT. This translates into CASRHRETNEKLFF.

The chain joins TRBV27 to TRBJ2-3; 7 bases are a match to TRBD2. Germline-derived CDR1 and CDR2 are MNHEY and SMNVEV (reference sequence). CDR3 length: 18 residues. The V and J ends lost 6 bases and 0 bases, in that order; junction bases with no gene match: 15. CDR3 loop: CASRRGLNSPISTDTQYF. CDR3 sequence (DNA): TGTGCCAGCAGGAGGGGACTAAATTCCCCAATAAGCACAGATACGCAGTATTTT.

The chain uses TRBV9 and TRBJ2-2; D call uncertain. Trimming took 0 bases from V and 2 from J, leaving 8 bases between them. Germline lookup yields CDR1 SGDLS and CDR2 YYNGEE. The CDR3 length is 15 residues. The CDR3 bases are TGTGCCAGCAGCGTAGATGGGTATAACACCGGGGAGCTGTTTTTT. Translation gives CASSVDGYNTGELFF.

The chain is built from TRBV29-1 and TRBJ2-7; D unresolved. V was cut by 4 bases and J by 6 bases, with 13 bases left in between. The CDR3 length is 12 residues. Germline loops: CDR1 SQVTM, CDR2 ANQGSEA. The CDR3 reads CSVAKGRSEQYF. The CDR3 nucleotides read TGCAGCGTTGCGAAGGGCCGTTCCGAGCAGTACTTC.

The chain couples TRBV5-4 to TRBJ1-4, with D unresolved. Germline CDR1 is SGHNT and CDR2 is YYREEE (reference sequence). The V and J ends lost 0 bases and 8 bases respectively, with 8 bases between them. The CDR3 loop spans 13 amino acids. The CDR3 is CASSLGPTEKLFF. The CDR3 DNA follows: TGTGCCAGCAGCTTGGGCCCAACGGAAAAACTGTTTTTT.